One TCR beta chain is described in this entry. The entry originates in a study of CD8 T cells in Susac syndrome. Random hexamers served to reverse transcribe roughly 0.5 to 1 ug RNA. TCRdb independently ran MiXCR on the immunoSEQ multiplex PCR reads; one entry per CDR3 protein. The sample has over 100,000 distinct CDR3 sequences, about 90% seen once. The specimen was CD8+ T cells from PBMCs. The receptor was derived from a human donor in good health.

Written as DNA, the CDR3 is TGCAGTGCTAGAGGTAGCGGGATTGGGAATGAGCAGTTCTTC. Translating it yields CSARGSGIGNEQFF. The chain carries TRBV20-1 and TRBJ2-1; 8 bases fit TRBD2. Germline assignment: CDR1 DFQATT and CDR2 SNEGSKA (reference sequence). The CDR3 loop spans 14 amino acids. J was trimmed by 7 bases and V by 1 base; bases with no gene match: 6.